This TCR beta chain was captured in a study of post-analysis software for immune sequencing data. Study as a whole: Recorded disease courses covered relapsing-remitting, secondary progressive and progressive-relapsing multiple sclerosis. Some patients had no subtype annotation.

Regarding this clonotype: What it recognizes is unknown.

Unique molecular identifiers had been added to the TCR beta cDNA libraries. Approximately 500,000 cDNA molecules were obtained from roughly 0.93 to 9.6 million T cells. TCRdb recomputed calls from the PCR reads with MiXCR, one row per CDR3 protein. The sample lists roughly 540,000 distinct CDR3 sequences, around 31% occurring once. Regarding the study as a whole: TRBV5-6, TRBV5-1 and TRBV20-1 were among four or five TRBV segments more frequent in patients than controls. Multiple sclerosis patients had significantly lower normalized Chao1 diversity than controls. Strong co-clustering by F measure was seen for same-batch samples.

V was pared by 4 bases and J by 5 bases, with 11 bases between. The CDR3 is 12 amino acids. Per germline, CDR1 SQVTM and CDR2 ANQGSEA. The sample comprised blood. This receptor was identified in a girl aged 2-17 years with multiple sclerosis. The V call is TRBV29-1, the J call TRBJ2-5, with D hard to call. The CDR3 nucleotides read TGCAGCGTTGGGTACGCATCGGAGACCCAGTACTTC. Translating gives CSVGYASETQYF. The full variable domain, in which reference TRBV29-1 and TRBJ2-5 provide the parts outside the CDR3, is SAVISQKPSRDICQRGTSLTIQCQVDSQVTMMFWYRQQPGQSLTLIATANQGSEATYESGFVIDKFPISRPNLTFSTLTVSNMSPEDSSIYLCSVGYASETQYFGPGTRLLVL.